This TCR beta chain was sequenced for a study of shared clonotypes between healthy human individuals. Germline CDR1 and CDR2: MDHEN and SYDVKM. V lost 7 bases, J lost 3 bases, and 7 bases stayed unmatched. The CDR3 loop spans 14 amino acids. The study drew its donors from healthy HIV-negative adults without recent acute infections or vaccinations. Researchers divided each subset's genomic DNA evenly across several immunoSEQ plates. Method: immunoSEQ multiplex PCR; TCRdb's copy keeps in-frame clones and lacks some. Of some 1.5 million clones listed, 98% are singletons. Sequencing was carried out using naive CD4+ T cells sorted from blood. Subset meaning: CD45RA+ positively selected. The origin of this receptor is a young man in good health. V and J are TRBV28 and TRBJ2-7; TRBD2 aligns across 9 bases. CDR3 sequence: CASKRSGRNYEQYF. Here the CDR3 DNA reads TGTGCCAGCAAACGTAGCGGGAGAAACTACGAGCAGTACTTC.